These 30 T cell receptor beta chains came from one sample sequenced in a study of shared clonotypes between healthy human individuals. The repertoire was sequenced with immunoSEQ multiplex PCR; TCRdb's copy has only in-frame clones and lacks some. The repertoire includes about 2.2 million clones, around 93% of them detected once, and over 1.5% sits in the top ten. CD8 cells regarded as naive lacked CD45RO, were positively chosen for CCR7, and omitted terminally differentiated effector memory CD45RA+ cells. Sequencing used naive CD8+ T cells from PBMCs. The receptors derive from a man between 18 and 35 years old in good health. Some clones in this sample may be carry-over from other donors' samples.

V is TRBV5-1 and J is TRBJ1-3; perhaps TRBD1 as D (6 bases). V lost 0 bases, J lost 0 bases, and 10 bases lay in between. CDR1 is SGHRS and CDR2 is YFSETQ in the germline V gene. CDR3 length: 16 amino acids. The CDR3 region has the DNA TGCGCCAGCAGCTTGGATAGGGGGACCTCTGGAAACACCATATATTTT. It encodes CASSLDRGTSGNTIYF.

The gene calls are TRBV9 and TRBJ2-2; D call uncertain. Germline V gene lookup returns CDR1 SGDLS and CDR2 YYNGEE. The CDR3 consists of 15 residues. The germline V and J ends were trimmed by 0 bases and 5 bases, with 11 bases remaining between them. The CDR3: CASSVARPWTGELFF. CDR3 nucleotides: TGTGCCAGCAGCGTAGCTAGACCTTGGACCGGGGAGCTGTTTTTT.

Note on this clone: The same CDR3 can be traced to other DNA sequences in this sample. The CDR3, as DNA: TGTGCCAGTAGTATATCGGGACTAGCCTACGAGCAGTACTTC. This translates into CASSISGLAYEQYF. The chain couples TRBV19 to TRBJ2-7, with 8 bases fitting TRBD2. Germline trimming cut 2 bases from V and 2 bases from J; bases unmatched to any gene: 2. CDR1 is LNHDA and CDR2 is SQIVND in the germline V gene (reference sequence). The CDR3 extends over 14 amino acids.

The gene calls are TRBV28 and TRBJ2-7; 10 bases fit TRBD2. Germline V gene sequence: CDR1 MDHEN, CDR2 SYDVKM. J was trimmed by 7 bases and V by 7 bases; bases with no gene match: 10. This CDR3 comprises 14 residues. CDR3 region: CASTLAGGRGEQYF. In DNA, the CDR3 is TGTGCCAGCACCTTAGCGGGAGGCCGCGGAGAGCAGTACTTC.

For this clone: Other DNA sequences in this sample translate to the same CDR3. The chain recombines TRBV27 with TRBJ1-2; D might be TRBD1 (5 bases). The CDR3 is made up of 13 amino acids. The V gene lost 3 bases and the J gene lost 5 bases, with 10 bases spanning the gap. Per germline, CDR1 MNHEY and CDR2 SMNVEV (reference sequence). The CDR3 nucleotides read TGTGCCAGCAGTTTTGGGGGTGGTTATGGCTACACCTTC. As protein: CASSFGGGYGYTF.

The chain is built from TRBV6-5 and TRBJ2-5; a possible D gene is TRBD2 (5 bases). The CDR3 runs to 13 residues. V was trimmed by 7 bases and J by 5 bases, leaving 14 bases between them. Germline V CDR1 and CDR2: MNHEY, SVGAGI. The CDR3 DNA follows: TGTGCCAGCACCCAAGGTCGAGGGGAGACCCAGTACTTC. Its protein product is CASTQGRGETQYF.

The CDR3 spells CAISESDGTNEKLFF. For the CDR3, the DNA is TGTGCCATCAGTGAGTCGGACGGTACTAATGAAAAACTGTTTTTT. V gene TRBV10-3 combines with J gene TRBJ1-4; D gene unclear. The CDR3 loop spans 15 amino acids. Germline values: CDR1 ENHRY, CDR2 SYGVKD. V was pared by 0 bases and J by 2 bases, with 7 bases between.

The genes are TRBV2 and TRBJ2-7; weak D call: TRBD1 (6 bases). CDR3 length: 15 amino acids. The V and J ends lost 3 bases and 0 bases respectively, with 12 bases between them. Germline V gives CDR1 SNHLY, CDR2 FYNNEI. In DNA form, the CDR3 reads TGTGCCAGCAGTGACCGACAGGACCTCTCCTACGAGCAGTACTTC. Protein: CASSDRQDLSYEQYF.

The V and J genes are TRBV6-1 and TRBJ2-7; 9 positions agree with TRBD2. Looked up from germline, CDR1 is MNHNS and CDR2 is SASEGT. Trimming took 8 bases from V and 2 from J; bases not matched to a gene: 10. There are 15 residues in the CDR3. The CDR3 DNA sequence: TGTGCCAGCTACAGACAGGCGGGAGGGCCCTACGAGCAGTACTTC. It yields the protein CASYRQAGGPYEQYF.

The genes are TRBV29-1 and TRBJ2-3; TRBD2 matches 9 bases. Germline CDR1 and CDR2: SQVTM and ANQGSEA. The CDR3 loop spans 17 amino acids. V lost 3 bases, J lost 4 bases, and 14 bases stayed unmatched. The CDR3 nucleotides are TGCAGCGTTGACGCGCTAGCGGGATCCCCCCCTGCAGATACGCAGTATTTT. This gives the protein CSVDALAGSPPADTQYF.

This sequence joins TRBV29-1 and TRBJ2-7; perhaps TRBD2 as D (7 bases). The germline gives CDR1 SQVTM, CDR2 ANQGSEA. The CDR3 extends over 13 amino acids. With 4 bases removed from V and 3 bases from J, the gap between germline ends came to 13 bases. The CDR3 sequence is CSVVGGLYYEQYF. The CDR3 DNA follows: TGCAGCGTTGTAGGGGGACTATACTACGAGCAGTACTTC.

The chain combines TRBV14 with TRBJ2-7; 10 bases fit TRBD1. Germline-derived CDR1 and CDR2 are SGHDN and FVKESK. The CDR3 has 17 residues. With V trimmed by 3 bases and J by 3 bases, 11 bases remained unmatched. The CDR3 sequence: CASSHFPTGDRGYEQYF. CDR3 DNA: TGTGCCAGCAGCCACTTCCCAACCGGGGACAGGGGCTACGAGCAGTACTTC. The whole variable domain, filled in from reference TRBV14 and TRBJ2-7, reads EAGVTQFPSHSVIEKGQTVTLRCDPISGHDNLYWYRRVMGKEIKFLLHFVKESKQDESGMPNNRFLAERTGGTYSTLKVQPAELEDSGVYFCASSHFPTGDRGYEQYFGPGTRLTVT.

The rearrangement links TRBV7-6 to TRBJ2-2, with TRBD2 as a possible D gene (5 bases). V was shortened by 1 base and J by 7 bases, with 7 bases between the two germline ends. Germline loops: CDR1 SGHVS, CDR2 FNYEAQ. The CDR3 loop spans 13 amino acids. The CDR3 nucleotides read TGTGCCAGCAGCTTAGACCGGGACGGGGAGCTGTTTTTT. As protein: CASSLDRDGELFF.

This chain links TRBV9 with TRBJ2-1; 9 positions match TRBD2. This CDR3 spans 15 amino acids. The germline V gene has CDR1 SGDLS and CDR2 YYNGEE. Trimming removed 0 bases from V and 10 bases from J; junction bases left unmatched: 8. Written as DNA, the CDR3 is TGTGCCAGCAGCGTAGACCTAGCGGGATCAGTCGAGCAGTTCTTC. It specifies CASSVDLAGSVEQFF.

The chain recombines TRBV30 with TRBJ2-7, with D perhaps TRBD1 or TRBD2 (5 bases each). The CDR3 totals 14 residues. Looked up from germline, CDR1 is GTSNPN and CDR2 is SVGIG (reference sequence). The V gene lost 0 bases and the J gene lost 3 bases, with 12 bases spanning the gap. The CDR3 here is CAWSVGGPRYEQYF. The CDR3 DNA sequence: TGTGCCTGGAGTGTTGGGGGACCGCGCTACGAGCAGTACTTC.

The rearrangement uses TRBV29-1 and TRBJ2-2; 9 bases agree with TRBD1. J lost 7 bases, V lost 7 bases, and 7 bases had no gene match. The CDR3 sequence is 13 residues long. CDR1 SQVTM and CDR2 ANQGSEA come from the germline V gene. CDR3: CSGKQGASGELFF. CDR3 bases: TGCAGCGGCAAACAGGGGGCGAGCGGGGAGCTGTTTTTT.

The count of this clone is one. The chain employs TRBV5-6 and TRBJ2-2; D is unclear. Germline loops: CDR1 SGHDT, CDR2 YYEEEE. The CDR3 loop spans 14 amino acids. The V end was cut by 1 base, the J end by 2 bases, with 6 bases between. The CDR3 nucleotides are TGTGCCAGCAGCTTGATAGGAAACACCGGGGAGCTGTTTTTT. It specifies CASSLIGNTGELFF. Supplemented by reference TRBV5-6 and TRBJ2-2, the full variable domain reads DAGVTQSPTHLIKTRGQQVTLRCSPKSGHDTVSWYQQALGQGPQFIFQYYEEEERQRGNFPDRFSGHQFPNYSSELNVNALLLGDSALYLCASSLIGNTGELFFGEGSRLTVL.

This clone is a singleton in its sample. The V and J genes are TRBV6-1 and TRBJ2-7, with TRBD1 identical over 7 bases. Germline V gene sequence: CDR1 MNHNS, CDR2 SASEGT. V trimming: 8 bases; J trimming: 4 bases; junction bases outside the gene matches: 11. The CDR3 runs to 14 residues. CDR3 DNA: TGTGCCAGCGGGTCAGGGGGACCCTATTACGAGCAGTACTTC. Translating it yields CASGSGGPYYEQYF.

V is TRBV28 and J is TRBJ2-3; TRBD2 is a possible D gene (7 bases). The CDR3 contains 15 residues. V was trimmed by 6 bases and J by 3 bases, leaving 16 bases between them. Per germline, CDR1 MDHEN and CDR2 SYDVKM. CDR3 region: CASSRTRGATDTQYF. Here the CDR3 DNA reads TGTGCCAGCAGCCGGACCCGGGGGGCAACAGATACGCAGTATTTT.

The chain combines TRBV15 with TRBJ1-5; D perhaps matches TRBD1 (6 bases). Between the trimmed V and J ends, which lost 1 base and 6 bases, there was a span of 13 bases. Germline CDR1 is LNHNV and CDR2 is YYDKDF (reference sequence). The CDR3 spans 15 residues. This CDR3 reads CATSRVGGGGQPQHF. CDR3 DNA: TGTGCCACCAGCAGAGTAGGGGGGGGCGGTCAGCCCCAGCATTTT. Complete variable domain (other parts from reference TRBV15 and TRBJ1-5): DAMVIQNPRYQVTQFGKPVTLSCSQTLNHNVMYWYQQKSSQAPKLLFHYYDKDFNNEADTPDNFQSRRPNTSFCFLDIRSPGLGDTAMYLCATSRVGGGGQPQHFGDGTRLSIL.

The chain carries TRBV5-8 and TRBJ2-2; 9 nucleotides line up with TRBD1. After removal of 3 bases from V and 7 bases from J, the junction contained 7 bases not matched to a gene. The germline CDR1 and CDR2 sequences are SGHTS and YDEGEE. The CDR3 is 15 amino acids. As DNA, the CDR3 is TGTGCCAGCAGCTGGGACAGGGAGGCTCTCGGGGAGCTGTTTTTT. This sequence encodes CASSWDREALGELFF. Complete variable domain (other parts from reference TRBV5-8 and TRBJ2-2): EAGVTQSPTHLIKTRGQQATLRCSPISGHTSVYWYQQALGLGLQFLLWYDEGEERNRGNFPPRFSGRQFPNYSSELNVNALELEDSALYLCASSWDREALGELFFGEGSRLTVL.

The CDR3: CAHRGVGWTQYF. The CDR3 DNA sequence: TGTGCCCATCGGGGCGTAGGTTGGACCCAGTACTTC. This chain links TRBV6-5 with TRBJ2-5; D may correspond to TRBD1 or TRBD2 (5 bases each). Germline V gene sequence: CDR1 MNHEY, CDR2 SVGAGI. Trimming stripped 11 bases from V and 7 bases from J, with 17 bases between. This CDR3 is built from 12 residues.

CDR3 nucleotides: TGTGCCAGCAGCTTAGCGGGGCAGGTGTACGAGCAGTACTTC. It codes for CASSLAGQVYEQYF. The rearrangement uses TRBV7-9 and TRBJ2-7; maybe TRBD1 (5 bases). CDR3 length: 14 residues. CDR1 and CDR2 from the germline V gene are SEHNR and FQNEAQ (reference sequence). V was shortened by 0 bases and J by 4 bases, with 10 bases between the two germline ends. Combining the CDR3 with reference TRBV7-9 and TRBJ2-7 gives the whole variable domain DTGVSQNPRHKITKRGQNVTFRCDPISEHNRLYWYRQTLGQGPEFLTYFQNEAQLEKSRLLSDRFSAERPKGSFSTLEIQRTEQGDSAMYLCASSLAGQVYEQYFGPGTRLTVT.

In DNA form, the CDR3 reads TGTGCCAGCAGCGTAGGCCAAGGGAGGGCCCTGATCGACAATCAGCCCCAGCATTTT. It translates to CASSVGQGRALIDNQPQHF. This rearrangement joins TRBV9 to TRBJ1-5; D ambiguous. Germline CDR1 reads SGDLS; CDR2 reads YYNGEE. V was cut by 0 bases and J by 3 bases, with 22 bases left in between. There are 19 residues in the CDR3.

This chain uses TRBV28 with TRBJ1-1; 9 nucleotides line up with TRBD1. Germline V gene lookup returns CDR1 MDHEN and CDR2 SYDVKM. CDR3 length: 13 amino acids. The ends lost 3 bases at V and 11 bases at J; junction bases unmatched: 7. Here the CDR3 reads CASSFGTGSWAFF. The DNA of the CDR3 is TGTGCCAGCAGTTTCGGGACAGGGAGCTGGGCTTTCTTT.

The gene calls are TRBV27 and TRBJ2-3; TRBD2 aligns across 10 bases. V shed 6 bases, J shed 3 bases, and the junction held 6 bases outside the gene matches. CDR1 and CDR2 (germline): MNHEY, SMNVEV (reference sequence). The CDR3 is 15 amino acids. This CDR3 reads CASSRYSGRTDTQYF. The CDR3 bases are TGTGCCAGCAGCCGTTATAGCGGGAGGACAGATACGCAGTATTTT.

With respect to this clone: Different DNA sequences within this sample yield the same CDR3. The genes are TRBV4-2 and TRBJ2-7, with 10 positions matching TRBD2. The CDR3 runs to 15 residues. After removal of 1 base from V and 4 bases from J, the junction contained 4 bases not matched to a gene. Looked up from germline, CDR1 is LGHNA and CDR2 is YNFKEQ. CDR3 region: CASSQGLAGPYEQYF. CDR3 coding DNA: TGTGCCAGCAGCCAAGGACTAGCGGGTCCTTACGAGCAGTACTTC.

This chain connects TRBV30 to TRBJ2-3, with TRBD1 as a possible D gene (6 bases). V was trimmed by 1 base and J by 7 bases, leaving 15 bases between them. This CDR3 is built from 14 residues. Germline loops: CDR1 GTSNPN, CDR2 SVGIG (reference sequence). As DNA, the CDR3 is TGTGCCTGGAGTGGGATAAACAGGGCTCATACGCAGTATTTT. This sequence encodes CAWSGINRAHTQYF.

This clone was counted once. J is TRBJ2-1 and V is TRBV6-6; the D gene is possibly TRBD2 (5 bases). V lost 0 bases, J lost 2 bases, and 11 bases lay in between. The germline V gene encodes CDR1 MNHNY and CDR2 SVGAGI (reference sequence). The CDR3 has 16 amino acids. This chain's CDR3 is CASSYSAWETYNEQFF. The CDR3 DNA reads TGTGCCAGCAGTTACTCCGCGTGGGAGACCTACAATGAGCAGTTCTTC.

The rearrangement links TRBV29-1 to TRBJ2-7; either TRBD1 or TRBD2 may fit D (6 bases each). The CDR3 has 13 amino acids. V shed 7 bases and J shed 6 bases, with 19 bases lying between them. Germline CDR1 SQVTM, CDR2 ANQGSEA. The CDR3 bases are TGCAGCGCCCGGCTTGGGGGGCTACCCGAGCAGTACTTC. Its protein is CSARLGGLPEQYF.